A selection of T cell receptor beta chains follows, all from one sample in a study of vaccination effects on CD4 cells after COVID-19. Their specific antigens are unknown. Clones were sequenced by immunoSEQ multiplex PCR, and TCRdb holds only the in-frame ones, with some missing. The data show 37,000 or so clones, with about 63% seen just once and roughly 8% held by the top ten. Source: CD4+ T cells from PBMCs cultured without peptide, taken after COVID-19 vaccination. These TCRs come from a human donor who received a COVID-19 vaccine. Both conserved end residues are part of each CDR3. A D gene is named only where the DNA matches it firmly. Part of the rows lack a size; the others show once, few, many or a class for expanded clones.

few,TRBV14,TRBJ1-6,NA,TGTGCCAGCAGCCAAGCTCCCAGCTTGAGCTCCTATAATTCACCCCTCCACTTT,CASSQAPSLSSYNSPLHF
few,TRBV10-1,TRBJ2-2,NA,TGCGCCAGCAGGGGTGGATTGGGGGACACCGGGGAGCTGTTTTTT,CASRGGLGDTGELFF
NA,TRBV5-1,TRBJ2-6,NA,NA,CASSSSVGPSGANVLTF
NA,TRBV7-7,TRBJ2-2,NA,TGTGCCAGCAGCCCAACAGGGCCTAACACCGGGGAGCTGTTTTTT,CASSPTGPNTGELFF
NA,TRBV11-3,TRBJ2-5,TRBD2,TGTGCCAGCAGCTTAGCGGGGTGGGGACTAGCGGAAGCGGGGGAGACCCAGTACTTC,CASSLAGWGLAEAGETQYF
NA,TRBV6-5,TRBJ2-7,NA,TGTGCCAGCAGTTACTCGACGGCAAACTCCTACGAGCAGTACTTC,CASSYSTANSYEQYF
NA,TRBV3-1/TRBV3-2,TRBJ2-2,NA,TGTGCCAGCAGCGTACGACTCTCGGGGGCGGAAAGACACGGGGAGCTGTTTTTT,CASSVRLSGAERHGELFF
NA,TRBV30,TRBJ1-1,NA,TGTGCCTGGAGTCTCCCGGGGAAGACTGAAGCTTTCTTT,CAWSLPGKTEAFF
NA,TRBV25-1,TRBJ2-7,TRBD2,TGTGCCAGCAGTGATCAAATGACTAGCGGTACCTACGAGCAGTACTTC,CASSDQMTSGTYEQYF
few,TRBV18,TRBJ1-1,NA,TGTGCCAGCTCACCACAGGTTATGAACACTGAAGCTTTCTTT,CASSPQVMNTEAFF
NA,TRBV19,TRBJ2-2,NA,TGTGCCAGTACGGGAAGGGGGTCGTGGACCGGGGAGCTGTTTTTT,CASTGRGSWTGELFF
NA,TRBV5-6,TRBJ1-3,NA,TGTGCCAGCAGCTTGGAGGGCTTGAGGGGAAACACCATATATTTT,CASSLEGLRGNTIYF
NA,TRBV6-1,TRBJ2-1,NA,TGTGCCAGCAGTGAACGGGCGGGGAGCTCCTACAATGAGCAGTTCTTC,CASSERAGSSYNEQFF
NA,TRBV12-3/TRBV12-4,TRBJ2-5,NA,TGTGCCAGCAGTTTAAAGAGGATGGAGACCCAGTACTTC,CASSLKRMETQYF
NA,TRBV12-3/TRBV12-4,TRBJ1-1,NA,TGTGCCAGCGGGTTCTGGACTGAAGCTTTCTTT,CASGFWTEAFF